Below, 31 T cell receptor beta chains from the same sample are listed, as sequenced in a study of cytomegalovirus exposure and HLA in healthy donors. The assay was immunoSEQ multiplex PCR, and TCRdb's table has in-frame clones only and misses some. This sample has about 70,000 clones, with over 85% found just once. The sequencing input was PBMCs. The receptors were gathered from a man aged 18 to 30 in good health and CMV-seropositive.

The chain combines TRBV18 with TRBJ2-1; D remains unclear. CDR3 length: 16 amino acids. Trimming cost V 3 bases and J 0 bases, with 12 bases left between them. From germline, CDR1 is KGHSH and CDR2 LQKENI. For the CDR3, the DNA is TGTGCCAGCTCACCGAAACAGTATAGCTCCTACAATGAGCAGTTCTTC. Residues: CASSPKQYSSYNEQFF. Full variable domain (remainder filled in from reference TRBV18 and TRBJ2-1): NAGVMQNPRHLVRRRGQEARLRCSPMKGHSHVYWYRQLPEEGLKFMVYLQKENIIDESGMPKERFSAEFPKEGPSILRIQQVVRGDSAAYFCASSPKQYSSYNEQFFGPGTRLTVL.

The V and J genes are TRBV28 and TRBJ2-3; tentative D call: TRBD2 (6 bases). V was cut by 3 bases and J by 6 bases, with 19 bases left in between. CDR3 length: 16 residues. Per germline, CDR1 MDHEN and CDR2 SYDVKM. CDR3 sequence (DNA): TGTGCCAGCAGTTTGTTCGGGGGTGGGGGAGCGGATACGCAGTATTTT. Translating gives CASSLFGGGGADTQYF.

This clone appeared once. The CDR3 sequence is CASSELGGRETQYF. The CDR3 region has the DNA TGTGCCAGCAGTGAATTAGGGGGCCGGGAGACCCAGTACTTC. The gene calls are TRBV6-5 and TRBJ2-5; 7 bases align to TRBD1. V shed 5 bases and J 5 bases; nucleotides not matched to a gene: 8. Germline V gene data show CDR1 as MNHEY and CDR2 as SVGAGI. The CDR3 consists of 14 residues.

The chain has TRBV5-1 and TRBJ2-7; 8 bases line up with TRBD1. V was clipped by 6 bases and J by 0 bases; unmatched bases: 5. The CDR3 contains 14 residues. Germline V lookup: CDR1 SGHRS, CDR2 YFSETQ. The CDR3 sequence: CASTRTGSSYEQYF. The CDR3 DNA sequence: TGCGCCAGCACCCGGACAGGGAGCTCCTACGAGCAGTACTTC.

The J gene is TRBJ2-1, the V gene TRBV28, with a weak D call TRBD2 (6 bases). The germline V gene has CDR1 MDHEN and CDR2 SYDVKM. Trimming shortened V by 7 bases and J by 7 bases, and 26 bases separated the two germline ends. CDR3 length: 17 residues. Here the CDR3 DNA reads TGTGCCAGCACCCCTCACGAAGGGGAGGCTGGGGCAAATGAGCAGTTCTTC. Amino acid sequence: CASTPHEGEAGANEQFF. Using reference TRBV28 and TRBJ2-1 for the parts outside the CDR3, the full variable domain is DVKVTQSSRYLVKRTGEKVFLECVQDMDHENMFWYRQDPGLGLRLIYFSYDVKMKEKGDIPEGYSVSREKKERFSLILESASTNQTSMYLCASTPHEGEAGANEQFFGPGTRLTVL.

As concerns this clone: At one end, the junction sequence differs from germline, possibly due to a read error. The chain uses TRBV5-5 and TRBJ1-2, with D possibly being TRBD1 (6 bases). Germline loops: CDR1 SGHKS, CDR2 YYEKEE (reference sequence). This CDR3 is built from 11 residues. CDR3 bases: TGTGCCAGCAGCTTGTTCGGGACATTTTTCTTC. It is translated as CASSLFGTFFF.

V is TRBV11-2 and J is TRBJ1-5; TRBD1 matches 11 bases. CDR1 is SGHAT and CDR2 is FQNNGV in the germline V gene. The CDR3 is 15 residues long. V dropped 5 bases and J dropped 6; count of bases not matched to a gene: 6. CDR3 loop: CASSPGQGAGQPQHF. Written as DNA, the CDR3 is TGTGCCAGCAGCCCTGGACAGGGGGCCGGTCAGCCCCAGCATTTT.

The rearrangement uses TRBV15 and TRBJ2-3; unclear D gene. Trimming removed 1 base at V and 10 bases at J, with 12 bases between. CDR1 is LNHNV, CDR2 YYDKDF, per germline (reference sequence). This CDR3 is 13 amino acids long. The CDR3 loop is CATSRGSVPAQYF. CDR3 DNA: TGTGCCACCAGCAGAGGATCCGTCCCGGCGCAGTATTTT.

CDR3 sequence reads: CASSRTSGSVNEQYF. The CDR3 DNA is TGTGCCAGCAGCCGTACTAGCGGGAGCGTGAACGAGCAGTACTTC. This chain uses TRBV4-2 with TRBJ2-7, with 11 bases aligning to TRBD2. V was clipped by 4 bases and J by 5 bases; unmatched bases: 7. The CDR3 has 15 residues. Germline V lookup: CDR1 LGHNA, CDR2 YNFKEQ.

This chain uses TRBV7-2 with TRBJ2-2; D not resolved. Germline V CDR1 and CDR2: SGHTA, FQGNSA. This CDR3 has 14 residues. The V and J ends lost 4 bases and 7 bases respectively, with 13 bases between them. CDR3 protein: CASSSAPVIGELFF. The CDR3, as DNA: TGTGCCAGCAGCTCCGCCCCGGTTATCGGGGAGCTGTTTTTT.

This chain links TRBV7-3 with TRBJ2-1; D remains ambiguous. V shed 0 bases and J shed 4 bases, with 7 bases lying between them. The germline CDR1 and CDR2 sequences are SGHTA and FQGTGA. The CDR3 is 14 amino acids. CDR3 residues: CASSLTPTYNEQFF. Written as DNA, the CDR3 is TGTGCCAGCAGCTTAACCCCTACGTACAATGAGCAGTTCTTC.

This clone showed up just once. The chain employs TRBV12-5 and TRBJ1-2; 9 positions agree with TRBD1. The CDR3 sequence is 14 residues long. The germline V gene has CDR1 LGHNT and CDR2 FRNRAP. The junction had 4 bases not matched to a gene; V was cut back by 4 bases and J by 4 bases. The DNA of the CDR3 is TGTGCTAGTGGTTCCTCGGGACAGGGCTATGGCTACACCTTC. Translating gives CASGSSGQGYGYTF.

The chain carries TRBV2 and TRBJ2-1, with 15 bases that match TRBD2. The length of the CDR3 is 16 residues. Germline CDR1 is SNHLY and CDR2 is FYNNEI. Trimming at V came to 6 bases and at J to 6 bases, leaving 6 bases not matched to a gene. As DNA, the CDR3 is TGTGCCAGCAGGAGGACTAGCGGGAGGGAGTCCAATGAGCAGTTCTTC. Its protein is CASRRTSGRESNEQFF.

V is TRBV9 and J is TRBJ2-3; unclear D gene. The CDR3 contains 16 residues. The germline V and J ends were trimmed by 0 bases and 2 bases, with 13 bases remaining between them. Per germline, CDR1 SGDLS and CDR2 YYNGEE. The CDR3 protein is CASSVGGGTYTDTQYF. CDR3 bases: TGTGCCAGCAGCGTAGGCGGCGGAACGTACACAGATACGCAGTATTTT.

The CDR3 DNA follows: TGTGCCACCAGCAGAGGGGGCAGGGATCAGCCCCAGCATTTT. This sequence encodes CATSRGGRDQPQHF. This chain links TRBV15 with TRBJ1-5; D is possibly TRBD1 (5 bases). Trimming pared 1 base from V and 5 bases from J, leaving 9 bases between. The germline gives CDR1 LNHNV, CDR2 YYDKDF (reference sequence). CDR3 length equals 14 residues.

The rearrangement links TRBV28 to TRBJ2-7; 7 bases fit TRBD2. CDR1 is MDHEN, CDR2 SYDVKM, per germline. The CDR3 consists of 14 residues. Trimming took 6 bases from V and 2 from J; bases not matched to a gene: 7. The CDR3 DNA reads as TGTGCCAGCAGGGCTAGCGGTTACACCTACGAGCAGTACTTC. It yields the protein CASRASGYTYEQYF.

The chain links TRBV27 to TRBJ2-4; TRBD2 might be the D (6 bases). The CDR3 length is 14 residues. The germline V gene encodes CDR1 MNHEY and CDR2 SMNVEV (reference sequence). Trimming pared 5 bases from V and 3 bases from J, leaving 11 bases between. Here the CDR3 reads CASSRGGLKNIQYF. The CDR3 nucleotides read TGTGCCAGCAGTAGGGGAGGCCTCAAAAACATTCAGTACTTC.

V usage is TRBV6-4 and J usage is TRBJ2-1, with 8 bases that match TRBD2. CDR1 is MRHNA and CDR2 is SNTAGT in the germline V gene. V gave up 6 bases and J gave up 3 bases; unmatched junction bases: 7. The CDR3 spans 15 residues. DNA for the CDR3: TGTGCCAGCAGAGTGCAGAGCGGGAGCTACAATGAGCAGTTCTTC. Its protein is CASRVQSGSYNEQFF.

This clone was recorded once. The chain is built from TRBV7-9 and TRBJ2-1; 9 nucleotides match TRBD1. Germline loops: CDR1 SEHNR, CDR2 FQNEAQ (reference sequence). Trimming at V came to 4 bases and at J to 12 bases, leaving 16 bases not matched to a gene. This CDR3 region has 16 residues. The CDR3 loop reads CASSYSFLGQGPGQFF. In nucleotides, the CDR3 is TGTGCCAGCAGCTATAGCTTCTTGGGACAGGGCCCGGGGCAGTTCTTC.

CDR3 DNA sequence: TGTGCCTGGAGTGACACAGGGGGCCCTCAGGTCCCTGAAGCTTTCTTT. Encoded protein: CAWSDTGGPQVPEAFF. The gene calls are TRBV30 and TRBJ1-1, with 9 bases lining up with TRBD1. This CDR3 comprises 16 residues. CDR1 is GTSNPN, CDR2 SVGIG, per germline (reference sequence). The trim removed 1 base at V and 6 bases at J, leaving 12 bases unmatched.

The V and J genes are TRBV5-1 and TRBJ2-7; 7 bases map to TRBD2. The CDR3 sequence is 17 residues long. Germline V gene lookup returns CDR1 SGHRS and CDR2 YFSETQ. With 0 bases clipped from V and 0 bases from J, the junction kept 9 bases outside the gene matches. The CDR3 reads CASSLVAASGDSYEQYF. The CDR3 region has the DNA TGCGCCAGCAGCTTGGTTGCGGCTAGCGGAGACTCCTACGAGCAGTACTTC.

This rearrangement joins TRBV5-1 to TRBJ2-2, with 9 positions matching TRBD1. J lost 4 bases, V lost 4 bases, and 5 bases had no gene match. In germline, CDR1 is SGHRS, CDR2 YFSETQ. CDR3 length equals 15 residues. The CDR3 DNA reads TGCGCCAGCAGCCCGCCGGGACAGGGCACCGGGGAGCTGTTTTTT. This translates into CASSPPGQGTGELFF.

The V call is TRBV28, the J call TRBJ1-5; 9 bases fit TRBD1. This CDR3 region has 14 residues. In germline, CDR1 is MDHEN, CDR2 SYDVKM. V was pared by 5 bases and J by 7 bases, with 6 bases of the junction left unmatched. The CDR3 region is CASSRDRVSQPQHF. The CDR3 nucleotides read TGTGCCAGCAGTCGGGACAGGGTTAGCCAGCCCCAGCATTTT.

The CDR3 is CAWSAGGSRNEQFF. CDR3 coding DNA: TGTGCCTGGAGTGCGGGCGGGAGTAGGAATGAGCAGTTCTTC. V and J are TRBV30 and TRBJ2-1; 7 nucleotides match TRBD2. Germline V gene lookup returns CDR1 GTSNPN and CDR2 SVGIG (reference sequence). Germline trimming cut 1 base from V and 7 bases from J; bases unmatched to any gene: 7. CDR3 size: 14 residues.

In its sample, this clone was seen once. V gene TRBV5-1 combines with J gene TRBJ2-3; 11 nucleotides match TRBD2. Germline assignment: CDR1 SGHRS and CDR2 YFSETQ. Losses at the gene ends were 0 bases for V and 2 bases for J; bases not matched to a gene: 5. This CDR3 is built from 17 residues. In DNA, the CDR3 is TGCGCCAGCAGCTTGGATTTAGCGGGAGGGCCCACAGATACGCAGTATTTT. This gives the protein CASSLDLAGGPTDTQYF.

This rearrangement joins TRBV5-6 to TRBJ2-3, with a weak D call TRBD1 (5 bases). The CDR3 covers 15 residues. The germline V gene encodes CDR1 SGHDT and CDR2 YYEEEE. The V and J ends lost 2 bases and 5 bases respectively, with 15 bases between them. The CDR3 DNA follows: TGTGCCAGCAGCTTTAACTGGGGCTCAGGAGATACGCAGTATTTT. The encoded protein is CASSFNWGSGDTQYF. Looking up the rest from reference TRBV5-6 and TRBJ2-3 gives the full variable domain: DAGVTQSPTHLIKTRGQQVTLRCSPKSGHDTVSWYQQALGQGPQFIFQYYEEEERQRGNFPDRFSGHQFPNYSSELNVNALLLGDSALYLCASSFNWGSGDTQYFGPGTRLTVL.

The V gene is TRBV7-8, the J gene TRBJ1-5; D is unclear. This CDR3 spans 13 amino acids. In germline, CDR1 is SGHVS, CDR2 FQNEAQ. The V end was cut by 0 bases, the J end by 5 bases, with 5 bases between. The CDR3 DNA reads as TGTGCCAGCAGCTTAGCGCGGTATCAGCCCCAGCATTTT. Its protein is CASSLARYQPQHF.

The gene calls are TRBV19 and TRBJ1-5; no clear D gene. CDR1 and CDR2 from the germline V gene are LNHDA and SQIVND (reference sequence). Trimming stripped 5 bases from V and 2 bases from J, with 10 bases between. The CDR3 has 14 residues. CDR3 nucleotide sequence: TGTGCCAGTAGTGACGTCGGGGGCAATCAGCCCCAGCATTTT. The encoded protein is CASSDVGGNQPQHF.

This clone was seen a single time. The chain is built from TRBV29-1 and TRBJ2-7; TRBD2 matches 7 bases. V trimming: 4 bases; J trimming: 3 bases; junction bases outside the gene matches: 18. The CDR3 runs to 17 residues. Germline values: CDR1 SQVTM, CDR2 ANQGSEA. Here the CDR3 DNA reads TGCAGCGTTGCCGGGGGTCTCGCAGCGGGGCCTATCTACGAGCAGTACTTC. Translation: CSVAGGLAAGPIYEQYF.

This chain joins TRBV27 and TRBJ2-7; D perhaps matches TRBD2 (6 bases). The V gene's germline CDR1 is MNHEY and CDR2 SMNVEV (reference sequence). The CDR3 consists of 16 residues. Trimming cost V 5 bases and J 2 bases, with 19 bases left between them. CDR3 sequence (DNA): TGTGCCAGCAGTGCCAAAGTGGGAGGCGCGACCTACGAGCAGTACTTC. As protein: CASSAKVGGATYEQYF.

The chain uses TRBV10-3 and TRBJ2-3; 8 bases fit TRBD2. CDR1 is ENHRY and CDR2 is SYGVKD in the germline V gene. There are 13 residues in the CDR3. Losses at the gene ends were 9 bases for V and 6 bases for J; bases not matched to a gene: 8. CDR3 in amino acids: CAIQGLVRDTQYF. The CDR3 DNA follows: TGTGCCATACAGGGACTAGTTCGCGATACGCAGTATTTT.